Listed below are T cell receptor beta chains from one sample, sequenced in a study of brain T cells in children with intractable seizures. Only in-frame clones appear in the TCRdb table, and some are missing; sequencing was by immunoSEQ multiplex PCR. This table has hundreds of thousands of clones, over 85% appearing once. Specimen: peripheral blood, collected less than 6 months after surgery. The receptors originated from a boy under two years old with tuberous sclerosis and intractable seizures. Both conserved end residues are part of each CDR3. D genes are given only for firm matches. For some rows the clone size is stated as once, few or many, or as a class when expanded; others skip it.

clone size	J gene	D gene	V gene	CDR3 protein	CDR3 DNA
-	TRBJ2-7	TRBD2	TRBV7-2	CASSLRGGTSDYEQYF	TGTGCCAGCAGCCTAAGGGGTGGGACTAGCGACTACGAGCAGTACTTC
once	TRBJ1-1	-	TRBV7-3	CASSLKGGMNTEAFF	TGTGCCAGCAGCTTAAAGGGCGGGATGAACACTGAAGCTTTCTTT
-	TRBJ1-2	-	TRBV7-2	CASSLVASFGYTF	TGTGCCAGCAGCTTAGTGGCCTCTTTTGGCTACACCTTC
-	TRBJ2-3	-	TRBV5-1	CASTDLGASDTQYF	TGCGCCAGCACCGACCTGGGAGCGTCGGATACGCAGTATTTT
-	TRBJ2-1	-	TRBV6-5	CASSLVGRTYNEQFF	TGTGCCAGCAGTTTAGTGGGCCGGACCTACAATGAGCAGTTCTTC
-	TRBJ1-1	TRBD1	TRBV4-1	CASSQVPLQGANTEAFF	TGCGCCAGCAGCCAGGTGCCTCTACAGGGGGCTAACACTGAAGCTTTCTTT
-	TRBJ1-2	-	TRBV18	CASSTRFFGDHGYTF	TGTGCCAGCTCCACCAGGTTCTTCGGCGACCATGGCTACACCTTC
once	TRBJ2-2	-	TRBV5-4	CASSNWRVPGELFF	TGTGCCAGCAGCAATTGGCGGGTTCCCGGGGAGCTGTTTTTT
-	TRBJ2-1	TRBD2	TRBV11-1	CASSRLAGGPGDEQFF	TGTGCCAGCAGCAGACTAGCGGGGGGGCCCGGCGATGAGCAGTTCTTC
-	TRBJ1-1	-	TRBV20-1	CSASGQVNTEAFF	TGCAGTGCTAGTGGACAAGTGAACACTGAAGCTTTCTTT
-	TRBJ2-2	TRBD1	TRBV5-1	CASRGRTGRSTGELFF	TGCGCCAGCAGGGGGCGGACAGGGCGTTCGACCGGGGAGCTGTTTTTT
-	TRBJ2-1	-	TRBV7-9	CASSVLRGEQFF	TGTGCCAGCAGCGTCTTGAGAGGGGAGCAGTTCTTC
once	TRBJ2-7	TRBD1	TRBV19	CASSWDREVGEQYF	TGTGCCAGTAGTTGGGACAGGGAGGTTGGCGAGCAGTACTTC
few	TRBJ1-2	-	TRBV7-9	CASSLGRHGYTF	TGTGCCAGCAGCTTAGGGCGGCATGGCTACACCTTC
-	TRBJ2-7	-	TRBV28	CASRGGTGVFSYEQYF	TGTGCCAGCAGGGGAGGTACAGGGGTCTTTTCCTACGAGCAGTACTTC
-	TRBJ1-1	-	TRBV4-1	CASSPQWAFTEAFF	TGCGCCAGCAGCCCTCAGTGGGCGTTCACTGAAGCTTTCTTT
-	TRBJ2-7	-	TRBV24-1	CATSDSQGGEQYF	TGTGCCACCAGTGATTCTCAGGGGGGGGAGCAGTACTTC
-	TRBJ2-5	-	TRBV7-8	CASSLLTLGISQETQYF	TGTGCCAGCAGCTTACTGACGTTGGGTATAAGCCAAGAGACCCAGTACTTC
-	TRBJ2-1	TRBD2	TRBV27	CASSLSGRAYNEQFF	TGTGCCAGCAGTTTAAGCGGGAGGGCCTACAATGAGCAGTTCTTC
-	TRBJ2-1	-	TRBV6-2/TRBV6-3	CASSYSGSYNEQFF	TGTGCCAGCAGTTATAGCGGCTCCTACAATGAGCAGTTCTTC
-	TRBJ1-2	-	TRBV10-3	CAISEDLFTDGYTF	TGTGCCATCAGTGAGGACCTCTTTACGGATGGCTACACCTTC
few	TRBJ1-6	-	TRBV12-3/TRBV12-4	CASGPAYNSPLHF	TGTGCCAGCGGGCCAGCCTATAATTCACCCCTCCACTTT
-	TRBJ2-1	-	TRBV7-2	CASSLYHYNEQFF	TGTGCCAGCAGCTTATACCATTACAATGAGCAGTTCTTC
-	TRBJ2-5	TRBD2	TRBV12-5	CASGLIAGGQETQYF	TGTGCTAGTGGTTTGATAGCGGGAGGTCAAGAGACCCAGTACTTC
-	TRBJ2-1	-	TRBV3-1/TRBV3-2	CASSQKSESSYNEQFF	TGTGCCAGCAGCCAAAAGTCGGAAAGCTCCTACAATGAGCAGTTCTTC
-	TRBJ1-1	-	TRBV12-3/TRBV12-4	CASRGDGLHEAFF	TGTGCCAGCAGGGGGGACGGACTACACGAAGCTTTCTTT
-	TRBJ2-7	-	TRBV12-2	CASRLVVTGGYEQYF	TGTGCAAGTCGCTTAGTCGTGACAGGGGGCTACGAGCAGTACTTC
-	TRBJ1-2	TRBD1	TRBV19	CASSMLNLRGNYGYTF	TGTGCCAGTAGTATGTTAAACCTCAGGGGGAACTATGGCTACACCTTC
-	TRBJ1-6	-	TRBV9	CASSAMNNSPLHF	TGTGCCAGCAGCGCCATGAATAATTCACCCCTCCACTTT
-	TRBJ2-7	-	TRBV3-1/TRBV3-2	CASSHNGRTDTYEQYF	TGTGCCAGCAGCCATAACGGGAGAACCGACACCTACGAGCAGTACTTC
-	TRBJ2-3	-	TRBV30	CACLRGSTDTQYF	TGTGCCTGTTTACGGGGAAGCACAGATACGCAGTATTTT
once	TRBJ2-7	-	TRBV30	CAWVAESYEQYF	TGTGCCTGGGTCGCAGAGTCCTACGAGCAGTACTTC
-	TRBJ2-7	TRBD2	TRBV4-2	CASSQELLAIYEQYF	TGTGCCAGCAGCCAAGAACTACTAGCGATCTACGAGCAGTACTTC
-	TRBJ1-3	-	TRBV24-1	CATSDRPDPSSGNTIYF	TGTGCCACCAGTGATCGACCAGACCCAAGCTCTGGAAACACCATATATTTT
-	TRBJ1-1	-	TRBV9	CASSAGTGNTEAFF	TGTGCCAGCAGCGCCGGGACGGGGAACACTGAAGCTTTCTTT
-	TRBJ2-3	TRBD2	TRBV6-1	CASSEGLAGGADTQYF	TGTGCCAGCAGTGAGGGACTAGCGGGGGGTGCGGATACGCAGTATTTT
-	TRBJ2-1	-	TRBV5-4	CASSLRLLSDEQFF	TGTGCCAGCAGCTTGAGGCTTTTATCAGATGAGCAGTTCTTC
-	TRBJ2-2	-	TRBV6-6	CASSYSPTGELFF	TGTGCCAGCAGTTACTCGCCCACCGGGGAGCTGTTTTTT
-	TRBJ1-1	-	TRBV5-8	CASSPGTEAFF	TGTGCCAGCAGCCCGGGCACTGAAGCTTTCTTT
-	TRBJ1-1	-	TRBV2	CASRPGQMNTEAFF	TGTGCCAGCAGGCCAGGGCAAATGAACACTGAAGCTTTCTTT
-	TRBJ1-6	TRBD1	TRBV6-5	CASSYSTGGFSPLHF	TGTGCCAGCAGTTACTCGACAGGGGGATTTTCACCCCTCCACTTT
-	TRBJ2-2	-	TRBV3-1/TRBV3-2	CASSLRVPTGELFF	TGTGCCAGCAGCCTAAGAGTCCCGACCGGGGAGCTGTTTTTT